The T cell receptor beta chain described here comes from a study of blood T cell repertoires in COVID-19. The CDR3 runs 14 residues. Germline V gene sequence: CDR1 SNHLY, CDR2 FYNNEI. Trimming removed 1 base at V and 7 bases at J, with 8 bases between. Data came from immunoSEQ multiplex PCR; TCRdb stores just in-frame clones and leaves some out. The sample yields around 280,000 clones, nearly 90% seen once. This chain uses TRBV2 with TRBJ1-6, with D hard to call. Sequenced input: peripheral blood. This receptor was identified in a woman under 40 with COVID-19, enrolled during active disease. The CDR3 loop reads CASSEVRENSPLHF. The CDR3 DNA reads TGTGCCAGCAGTGAAGTTAGGGAGAATTCACCCCTCCACTTT.